This TCR beta chain was captured by sequencing in a study of identical twins. This clonotype was seen a few times. This CDR3 is 15 amino acids long. V dropped 5 bases and J dropped 7; count of bases not matched to a gene: 9. From germline, CDR1 is SGHTA and CDR2 FQGTGA. TCRdb reanalysed the 5' RACE reads using MiXCR and keeps one entry per CDR3 protein. The table includes hundreds of thousands of distinct CDR3 sequences, over 8.5% detected once. These data also featured in a second study, about yellow fever vaccine responses in identical twins.

This TCR came from a woman aged 18 to 35 in good health. The rearrangement uses TRBV7-3 and TRBJ2-1; TRBD2 aligns across 9 bases. The sample was PBMCs. The CDR3 bases are TGTGCCAGCAGCCCCGAGCGGGGGGCTAGGAATGAGCAGTTCTTC. Protein: CASSPERGARNEQFF.